A selection of T cell receptor beta chains follows, all from one sample in a study of response to subunit inactivated influenza vaccine. TCRdb reprocessed the RT-PCR reads via MiXCR and lists one record per CDR3 protein. The top ten hold about 12% of the sample, which has under 500,000 distinct CDR3 sequences, 11% seen once. Source: PBMCs from blood, taken 45 days after vaccination. The receptors stem from a man aged 45-65 years who received an inactivated influenza vaccine. Each CDR3 is given with its conserved first and last residue. The order of the fields is clone size, V gene, D gene, J gene, CDR3 protein, CDR3 DNA. D genes are given only for firm matches. Expanded clones are given a class, and other clones once, few, many or no size at all.

clone size: -
V gene: TRBV27
D gene: -
J gene: TRBJ1-1
CDR3 protein: CASSLARTEAFF
CDR3 DNA: TGTGCCAGCAGTTTAGCCCGAACTGAAGCTTTCTTT

clone size: -
V gene: TRBV11-2
D gene: TRBD2
J gene: TRBJ2-5
CDR3 protein: CASSVGGQETQYF
CDR3 DNA: TGTGCCAGCAGTGTCGGGGGGCAAGAGACCCAGTACTTC

clone size: -
V gene: TRBV7-7
D gene: -
J gene: TRBJ2-1
CDR3 protein: CASSPLSGGAEEQFF
CDR3 DNA: TGTGCCAGCAGCCCTCTTTCCGGTGGGGCAGAAGAGCAGTTCTTC

clone size: many
V gene: TRBV20-1
D gene: -
J gene: TRBJ2-2
CDR3 protein: CSAVDFTGELFF
CDR3 DNA: TGCAGTGCTGTTGACTTCACCGGGGAGCTGTTTTTT

clone size: -
V gene: TRBV9
D gene: TRBD2
J gene: TRBJ2-5
CDR3 protein: CASSRLGLAGQETQYF
CDR3 DNA: TGTGCCAGCAGCAGACTCGGACTAGCGGGGCAAGAGACCCAGTACTTC

clone size: many
V gene: TRBV5-1
D gene: TRBD1
J gene: TRBJ2-6
CDR3 protein: CASSRRTGTFSGANVLTF
CDR3 DNA: TGCGCCAGCAGCAGACGGACAGGGACTTTCTCTGGGGCCAACGTCCTGACTTTC

clone size: -
V gene: TRBV6-1
D gene: -
J gene: TRBJ1-2
CDR3 protein: CASSAEGTYGYTF
CDR3 DNA: TGTGCCAGCAGCGCCGAAGGGACCTATGGCTACACCTTC

clone size: many
V gene: TRBV7-8
D gene: -
J gene: TRBJ1-6
CDR3 protein: CASSLDAGVLGSPLHF
CDR3 DNA: TGTGCCAGCAGCTTAGACGCAGGGGTTCTTGGTTCACCCCTCCACTTT

clone size: -
V gene: TRBV20-1
D gene: -
J gene: TRBJ2-1
CDR3 protein: CSARDLSTWNEQFF
CDR3 DNA: TGCAGTGCTAGAGATCTAAGCACGTGGAATGAGCAGTTCTTC

clone size: -
V gene: TRBV19
D gene: -
J gene: TRBJ1-2
CDR3 protein: CASSIIGSNGYTF
CDR3 DNA: TGTGCCAGTAGTATTATTGGCTCGAATGGCTACACCTTC

clone size: -
V gene: TRBV10-3
D gene: TRBD2
J gene: TRBJ2-2
CDR3 protein: CAISGTSRTGELFF
CDR3 DNA: TGTGCCATCAGCGGGACTAGCCGTACCGGGGAGCTGTTTTTT

clone size: few
V gene: TRBV27
D gene: TRBD1
J gene: TRBJ2-1
CDR3 protein: CASSPSDRGPYNEQFF
CDR3 DNA: TGTGCCAGCAGTCCTTCGGACAGGGGTCCCTACAATGAGCAGTTCTTC

clone size: many
V gene: TRBV7-2
D gene: -
J gene: TRBJ2-5
CDR3 protein: CASSLGGGFSETQYF
CDR3 DNA: TGTGCCAGCAGCTTAGGTGGGGGTTTTTCAGAGACCCAGTACTTC

clone size: few
V gene: TRBV7-9
D gene: -
J gene: TRBJ2-3
CDR3 protein: CASTPRTGTDTQYF
CDR3 DNA: TGTGCCAGCACCCCACGTACGGGCACAGATACGCAGTATTTT

clone size: -
V gene: TRBV9
D gene: TRBD1
J gene: TRBJ2-5
CDR3 protein: CASSVSPGQAQETQYF
CDR3 DNA: TGTGCCAGCAGCGTAAGCCCGGGACAGGCCCAAGAGACCCAGTACTTC

clone size: -
V gene: TRBV15
D gene: -
J gene: TRBJ2-7
CDR3 protein: CATSRDQGGTREQYF
CDR3 DNA: TGTGCCACCAGCAGAGACCAGGGGGGGACTCGCGAGCAGTACTTC

clone size: few
V gene: TRBV12-5
D gene: -
J gene: TRBJ2-1
CDR3 protein: CASGLEVEQFF
CDR3 DNA: TGTGCTAGTGGCTTAGAGGTCGAACAGTTCTTC

clone size: few
V gene: TRBV5-6
D gene: -
J gene: TRBJ2-1
CDR3 protein: CASSADSNEQFF
CDR3 DNA: TGTGCCAGCAGCGCGGACAGCAATGAGCAGTTCTTC

clone size: many
V gene: TRBV6-1
D gene: TRBD2
J gene: TRBJ2-1
CDR3 protein: CASRSPGLGYNEQFF
CDR3 DNA: TGTGCCAGCAGAAGTCCGGGACTAGGGTACAATGAGCAGTTCTTC

clone size: few
V gene: TRBV20-1
D gene: -
J gene: TRBJ2-7
CDR3 protein: CSARDPMDVAYEQYF
CDR3 DNA: TGCAGTGCTAGAGATCCGATGGACGTTGCCTACGAGCAGTACTTC

clone size: few
V gene: TRBV7-9
D gene: -
J gene: TRBJ1-4
CDR3 protein: CASSFLEVPTNEKLFF
CDR3 DNA: TGTGCCAGCAGCTTTTTAGAGGTTCCGACTAATGAAAAACTGTTTTTT

clone size: many
V gene: TRBV6-1
D gene: TRBD2
J gene: TRBJ2-4
CDR3 protein: CASSRGTSGRRGKNIQYF
CDR3 DNA: TGTGCCAGCAGTAGGGGGACTAGCGGGAGAAGGGGCAAAAACATTCAGTACTTC

clone size: few
V gene: TRBV7-2
D gene: -
J gene: TRBJ2-7
CDR3 protein: CASSLAGPTFYEQYF
CDR3 DNA: TGTGCCAGCAGCTTAGCGGGACCGACGTTCTACGAGCAGTACTTC

clone size: -
V gene: TRBV20-1
D gene: -
J gene: TRBJ2-2
CDR3 protein: CSARDAGTGELFF
CDR3 DNA: TGCAGTGCTAGAGATGCGGGAACCGGGGAGCTGTTTTTT

clone size: -
V gene: TRBV10-3
D gene: -
J gene: TRBJ2-2
CDR3 protein: CAISDKGGTGELFF
CDR3 DNA: TGTGCCATCAGTGACAAGGGGGGTACCGGGGAGCTGTTTTTT

clone size: few
V gene: TRBV12-3/TRBV12-4
D gene: -
J gene: TRBJ2-3
CDR3 protein: CASSSNVRTDTQYF
CDR3 DNA: TGTGCCAGCAGTTCTAACGTGCGCACAGATACGCAGTATTTT

clone size: -
V gene: TRBV6-2/TRBV6-3
D gene: TRBD1
J gene: TRBJ2-1
CDR3 protein: CASSYPDRSYNEQFF
CDR3 DNA: TGTGCCAGCAGTTACCCGGACAGGTCCTACAATGAGCAGTTCTTC

clone size: many
V gene: TRBV20-1
D gene: -
J gene: TRBJ1-5
CDR3 protein: CSAKYSNQPQHF
CDR3 DNA: TGCAGTGCTAAGTATAGCAATCAGCCCCAGCATTTT

clone size: -
V gene: TRBV9
D gene: -
J gene: TRBJ1-5
CDR3 protein: CASSLRQLYSNQPQHF
CDR3 DNA: TGTGCCAGCAGCCTTAGACAGCTATATAGCAATCAGCCCCAGCATTTT

clone size: many
V gene: TRBV2
D gene: -
J gene: TRBJ1-6
CDR3 protein: CASSSPPGHTLHF
CDR3 DNA: TGTGCCAGCAGTTCCCCTCCGGGGCATACCCTCCACTTT

clone size: few
V gene: TRBV20-1
D gene: -
J gene: TRBJ2-7
CDR3 protein: CSAPDTNTDKQYF
CDR3 DNA: TGCAGTGCCCCGGACACAAACACCGATAAGCAGTACTTC

clone size: few
V gene: TRBV7-9
D gene: -
J gene: TRBJ2-2
CDR3 protein: CASSLARGHTGGLFF
CDR3 DNA: TGTGCCAGCAGCTTAGCGCGAGGGCACACCGGGGGGCTGTTTTTT

clone size: few
V gene: TRBV7-9
D gene: -
J gene: TRBJ2-3
CDR3 protein: CASSTLAASTDTQYF
CDR3 DNA: TGTGCCAGCAGCACCTTAGCGGCTAGCACAGATACGCAGTATTTT

clone size: many
V gene: TRBV15
D gene: TRBD2
J gene: TRBJ2-1
CDR3 protein: CATSSPSGGGKGEQFF
CDR3 DNA: TGTGCCACCAGCAGTCCTAGCGGGGGGGGGAAGGGTGAGCAGTTCTTC

clone size: -
V gene: TRBV7-9
D gene: -
J gene: TRBJ1-1
CDR3 protein: CASIQTPNTEAFF
CDR3 DNA: TGTGCCAGTATACAGACACCGAACACTGAAGCTTTCTTT

clone size: many
V gene: TRBV28
D gene: TRBD2
J gene: TRBJ2-7
CDR3 protein: CASSPAGASYEQYF
CDR3 DNA: TGTGCCAGCAGCCCAGCGGGAGCCTCCTACGAGCAGTACTTC

clone size: few
V gene: TRBV5-1
D gene: -
J gene: TRBJ1-1
CDR3 protein: CASSLTGEGTEAFF
CDR3 DNA: TGCGCCAGCAGCTTGACGGGGGAGGGCACTGAAGCTTTCTTT

clone size: few
V gene: TRBV4-2
D gene: -
J gene: TRBJ1-2
CDR3 protein: CASSQVGTGDYGYTF
CDR3 DNA: TGTGCCAGCAGCCAAGTCGGGACGGGGGACTATGGCTACACCTTC

clone size: -
V gene: TRBV7-2
D gene: -
J gene: TRBJ1-1
CDR3 protein: CVVRVLLNTEAFF
CDR3 DNA: TGTGTGGTTAGGGTCCTGCTGAACACTGAAGCTTTCTTT

clone size: -
V gene: TRBV29-1
D gene: -
J gene: TRBJ2-5
CDR3 protein: CSIWRSSSETQYF
CDR3 DNA: TGCAGCATATGGCGTTCTAGCTCCGAGACCCAGTACTTC

clone size: few
V gene: TRBV7-2
D gene: -
J gene: TRBJ2-5
CDR3 protein: CASSPRQGGTQYF
CDR3 DNA: TGTGCCAGCAGCCCGCGACAGGGAGGGACCCAGTACTTC

clone size: few
V gene: TRBV7-2
D gene: -
J gene: TRBJ2-7
CDR3 protein: CASSFVRGEQYF
CDR3 DNA: TGTGCCAGCAGCTTCGTACGCGGGGAGCAGTACTTC

clone size: many
V gene: TRBV20-1
D gene: TRBD1
J gene: TRBJ1-6
CDR3 protein: CSARGQGGSPLHF
CDR3 DNA: TGCAGTGCTAGGGGACAGGGAGGATCACCCCTCCACTTT

clone size: -
V gene: TRBV4-3
D gene: TRBD2
J gene: TRBJ2-3
CDR3 protein: CASSQGGAGGDTQYF
CDR3 DNA: TGCGCCAGCAGCCAAGGAGGTGCGGGAGGGGATACGCAGTATTTT

clone size: few
V gene: TRBV10-3
D gene: -
J gene: TRBJ2-7
CDR3 protein: CAISKGGGEQYF
CDR3 DNA: TGTGCCATCAGCAAAGGGGGTGGGGAGCAGTACTTC

clone size: many
V gene: TRBV12-3/TRBV12-4
D gene: -
J gene: TRBJ2-1
CDR3 protein: CASSPQDGLYNEQFF
CDR3 DNA: TGTGCCAGCAGTCCGCAGGACGGCCTATACAATGAGCAGTTCTTC

clone size: few
V gene: TRBV28
D gene: -
J gene: TRBJ2-7
CDR3 protein: CASSLFSSVGEQYF
CDR3 DNA: TGTGCCAGCAGTTTATTTTCTTCTGTCGGCGAGCAGTACTTC

clone size: -
V gene: TRBV6-2/TRBV6-3
D gene: -
J gene: TRBJ2-1
CDR3 protein: CASSRQWISYNEQFF
CDR3 DNA: TGTGCCAGCAGTAGACAGTGGATCTCCTACAATGAGCAGTTCTTC

clone size: -
V gene: TRBV27
D gene: TRBD1
J gene: TRBJ1-4
CDR3 protein: CASSVQTGGGNEKLFF
CDR3 DNA: TGTGCCAGCAGTGTTCAGACAGGGGGAGGTAATGAAAAACTGTTTTTT

clone size: -
V gene: TRBV29-1
D gene: -
J gene: TRBJ2-3
CDR3 protein: CSVDGLKDNTDTQYF
CDR3 DNA: TGCAGCGTTGATGGACTGAAGGATAACACAGATACGCAGTATTTT

clone size: few
V gene: TRBV20-1
D gene: TRBD2
J gene: TRBJ2-1
CDR3 protein: CSARMTSSHNEQFF
CDR3 DNA: TGCAGTGCTAGAATGACTAGCAGCCACAATGAGCAGTTCTTC

clone size: few
V gene: TRBV10-3
D gene: -
J gene: TRBJ1-6
CDR3 protein: CATRTDSNSPLHF
CDR3 DNA: TGTGCCACAAGGACAGACAGTAATTCACCCCTCCACTTT

clone size: -
V gene: TRBV9
D gene: -
J gene: TRBJ2-7
CDR3 protein: CASSAQGSTYEQYF
CDR3 DNA: TGTGCCAGCAGCGCCCAGGGATCCACCTACGAGCAGTACTTC

clone size: many
V gene: TRBV10-1
D gene: TRBD1
J gene: TRBJ2-1
CDR3 protein: CASSGDRGATYNEQFF
CDR3 DNA: TGCGCCAGCAGTGGAGACAGGGGAGCTACTTACAATGAGCAGTTCTTC

clone size: -
V gene: TRBV5-8
D gene: -
J gene: TRBJ1-4
CDR3 protein: CASSHWIRGTNEKLFF
CDR3 DNA: TGTGCCAGCAGCCATTGGATCCGGGGAACTAATGAAAAACTGTTTTTT

clone size: few
V gene: TRBV6-2/TRBV6-3
D gene: TRBD2
J gene: TRBJ2-4
CDR3 protein: CASSNQTSGKNIQYF
CDR3 DNA: TGTGCCAGCAGTAACCAGACTAGCGGCAAAAACATTCAGTACTTC

clone size: many
V gene: TRBV9
D gene: -
J gene: TRBJ1-1
CDR3 protein: CASSVRDGHNTEAFF
CDR3 DNA: TGTGCCAGCAGCGTCCGGGACGGACATAACACTGAAGCTTTCTTT